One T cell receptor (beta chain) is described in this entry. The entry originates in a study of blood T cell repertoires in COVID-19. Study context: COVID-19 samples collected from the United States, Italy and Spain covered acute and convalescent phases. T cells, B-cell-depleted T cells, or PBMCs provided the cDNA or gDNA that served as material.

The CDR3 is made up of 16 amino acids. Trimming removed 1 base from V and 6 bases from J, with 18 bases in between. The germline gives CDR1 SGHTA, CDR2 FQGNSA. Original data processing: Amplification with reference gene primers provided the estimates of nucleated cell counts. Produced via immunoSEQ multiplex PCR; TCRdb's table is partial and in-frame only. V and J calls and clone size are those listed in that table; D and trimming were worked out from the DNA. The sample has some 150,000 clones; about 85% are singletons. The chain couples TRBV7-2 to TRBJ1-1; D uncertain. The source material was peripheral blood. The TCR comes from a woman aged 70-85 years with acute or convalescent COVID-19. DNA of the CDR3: TGTGCCAGCAGCTTAGGGTCGGGGTGGAGGGAAGCTGAAGCTTTCTTT. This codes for CASSLGSGWREAEAFF.